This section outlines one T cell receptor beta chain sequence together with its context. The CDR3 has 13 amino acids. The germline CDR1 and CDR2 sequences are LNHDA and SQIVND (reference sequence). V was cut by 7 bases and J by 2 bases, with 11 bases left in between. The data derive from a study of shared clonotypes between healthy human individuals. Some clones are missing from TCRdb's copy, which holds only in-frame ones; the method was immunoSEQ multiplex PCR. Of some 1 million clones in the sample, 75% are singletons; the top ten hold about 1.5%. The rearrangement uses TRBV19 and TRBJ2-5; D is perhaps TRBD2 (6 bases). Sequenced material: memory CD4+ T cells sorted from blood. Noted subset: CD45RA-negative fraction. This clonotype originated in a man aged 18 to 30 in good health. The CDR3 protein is CASTPGRQETQYF. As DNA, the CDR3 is TGTGCCAGTACCCCCGGGAGACAAGAGACCCAGTACTTC.